This T cell receptor (beta chain) is drawn from a study of blood T cell repertoires in COVID-19. Study in general: Samples representing acute and convalescent COVID-19 were sourced from the United States, Italy and Spain.

CDR3 length: 13 residues. After removal of 3 bases from V and 6 bases from J, the junction contained 4 bases not matched to a gene. Germline CDR1 reads PRHDT; CDR2 reads FYEKMQ (reference sequence). Data came from immunoSEQ multiplex PCR; TCRdb stores just in-frame clones and leaves some out. The table includes 250,000 to 300,000 clones, 80% to 90% detected once. Individuals aged about 18 to 90 years were recruited from fewer than 25 US areas. Exposed study participants had met a COVID-19 case within 2 weeks before entry. Sequencing was done on a sample of PBMCs or T cells enriched from blood (not recorded which). The chain employs TRBV13 and TRBJ2-7; 8 bases are shared with TRBD1. The receptor was derived from a woman between 50 and 59 years old who had been exposed to COVID-19. CDR3 residues: CASSLTGVGEQYF. The CDR3 DNA is TGTGCCAGCAGCTTGACAGGGGTTGGCGAGCAGTACTTC.